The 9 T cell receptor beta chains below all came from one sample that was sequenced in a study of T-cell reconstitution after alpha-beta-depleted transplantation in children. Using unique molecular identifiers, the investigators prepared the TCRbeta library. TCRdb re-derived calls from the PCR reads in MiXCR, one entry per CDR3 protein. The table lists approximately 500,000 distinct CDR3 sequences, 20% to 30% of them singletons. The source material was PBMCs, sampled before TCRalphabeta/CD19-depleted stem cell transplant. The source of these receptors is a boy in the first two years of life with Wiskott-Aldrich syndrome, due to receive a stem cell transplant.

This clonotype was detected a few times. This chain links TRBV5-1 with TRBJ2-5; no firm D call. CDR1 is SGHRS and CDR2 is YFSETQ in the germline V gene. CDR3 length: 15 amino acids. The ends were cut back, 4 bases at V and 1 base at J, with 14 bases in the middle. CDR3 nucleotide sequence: TGCGCCAGCAGCCAGGCCCCACGCCCCCAAGAGACCCAGTACTTC. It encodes CASSQAPRPQETQYF.

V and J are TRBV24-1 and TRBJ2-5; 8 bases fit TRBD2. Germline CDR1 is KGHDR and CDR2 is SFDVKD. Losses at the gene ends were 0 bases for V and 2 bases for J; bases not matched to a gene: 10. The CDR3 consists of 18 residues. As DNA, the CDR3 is TGTGCCACCAGTGATTTGCTTCCGCGGGGGGCTCGGCAAGAGACCCAGTACTTC. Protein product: CATSDLLPRGARQETQYF.

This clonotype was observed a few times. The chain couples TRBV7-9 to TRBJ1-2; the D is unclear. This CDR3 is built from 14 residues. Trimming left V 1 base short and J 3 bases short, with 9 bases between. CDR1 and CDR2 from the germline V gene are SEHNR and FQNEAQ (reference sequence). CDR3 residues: CASSLDGGDYGYTF. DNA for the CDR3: TGTGCCAGCAGCTTAGATGGTGGGGACTATGGCTACACCTTC.

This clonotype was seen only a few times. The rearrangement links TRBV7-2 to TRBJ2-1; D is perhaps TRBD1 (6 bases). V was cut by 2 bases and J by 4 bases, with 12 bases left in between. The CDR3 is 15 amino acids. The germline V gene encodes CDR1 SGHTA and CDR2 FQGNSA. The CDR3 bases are TGTGCCAGCAGCTTATCGGACAGCCTTTACAATGAGCAGTTCTTC. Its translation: CASSLSDSLYNEQFF.

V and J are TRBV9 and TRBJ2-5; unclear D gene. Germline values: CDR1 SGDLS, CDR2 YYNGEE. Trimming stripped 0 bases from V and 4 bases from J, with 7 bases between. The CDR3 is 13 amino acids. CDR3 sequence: CASSVEYGETQYF. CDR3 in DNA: TGTGCCAGCAGCGTAGAATATGGAGAGACCCAGTACTTC.

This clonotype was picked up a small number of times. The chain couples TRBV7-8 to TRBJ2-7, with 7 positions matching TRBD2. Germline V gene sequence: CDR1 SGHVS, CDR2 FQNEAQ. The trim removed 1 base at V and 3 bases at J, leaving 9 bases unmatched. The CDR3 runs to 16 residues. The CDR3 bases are TGTGCCAGCAGCTTAGGGTATGGTCTAGCGGACTACGAGCAGTACTTC. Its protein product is CASSLGYGLADYEQYF. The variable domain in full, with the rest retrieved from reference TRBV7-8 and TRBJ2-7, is GAGVSQSPRYKVAKRGQDVALRCDPISGHVSLFWYQQALGQGPEFLTYFQNEAQLDKSGLPSDRFFAERPEGSVSTLKIQRTQQEDSAVYLCASSLGYGLADYEQYFGPGTRLTVT.

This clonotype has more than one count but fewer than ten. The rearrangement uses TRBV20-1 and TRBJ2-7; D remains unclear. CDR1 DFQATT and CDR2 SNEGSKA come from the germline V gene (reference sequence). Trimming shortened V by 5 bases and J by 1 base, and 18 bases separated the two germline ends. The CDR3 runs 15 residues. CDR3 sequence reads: CSASMSVPLSYEQYF. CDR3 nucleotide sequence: TGCAGTGCTTCAATGTCGGTACCCCTATCCTACGAGCAGTACTTC.

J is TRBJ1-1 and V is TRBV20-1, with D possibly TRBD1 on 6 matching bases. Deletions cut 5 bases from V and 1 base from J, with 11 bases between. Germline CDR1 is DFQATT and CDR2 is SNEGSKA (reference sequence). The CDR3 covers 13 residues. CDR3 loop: CSALGQTNTEAFF. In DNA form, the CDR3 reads TGCAGTGCTCTTGGACAGACGAACACTGAAGCTTTCTTT.

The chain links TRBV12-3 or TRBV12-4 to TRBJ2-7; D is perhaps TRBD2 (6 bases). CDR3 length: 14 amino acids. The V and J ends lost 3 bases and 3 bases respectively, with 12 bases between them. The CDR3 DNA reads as TGTGCCAGCAGTTTCGGGGGAGCGGGCTACGAGCAGTACTTC. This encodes CASSFGGAGYEQYF.